The T cell receptor beta chain under discussion was sequenced for a study of T cell responses to AZD1222 COVID-19 vaccine. Study results and limitations: Among those given AZD1222, only 5 to 7 were seropositive at baseline.

The V end was cut by 0 bases, the J end by 5 bases, with 16 bases between. CDR1 is LGHNA, CDR2 YNFKEQ, per germline. The CDR3 is made up of 16 amino acids. Concerning this clone: The antigen remains undetermined.

TCRdb's copy holds only in-frame clones and misses some; the assay was immunoSEQ multiplex PCR. The data contain some 93,000 clones, around 87% of them singletons. The chain joins TRBV4-2 to TRBJ1-1, with D maybe TRBD1 (5 bases). Source: peripheral blood, taken 28 days after the second AZD1222 dose. This clonotype originated in an adult who received the AZD1222 COVID-19 vaccine. CDR3 residues: CASSQEKRPSGTEAFF. DNA of the CDR3: TGTGCCAGCAGCCAAGAGAAGAGACCATCAGGGACTGAAGCTTTCTTT.